This T cell receptor (beta chain) was found in a study of cytomegalovirus exposure and HLA in healthy donors. This CDR3 has 14 amino acids. Germline lookup yields CDR1 LNHDA and CDR2 SQIVND (reference sequence). The V gene end was trimmed by 7 bases and the J gene end by 0 bases; junction bases not matched to a gene: 4. Use of 60 Vbeta and 13 Jbeta primers characterized the PCR. The assay was immunoSEQ multiplex PCR, and TCRdb's table has in-frame clones only and misses some. The sample records roughly 200,000 clones, approximately 78% being singletons. This receptor was obtained from a woman aged 30 to 39 in good health and CMV-seropositive. The specimen sequenced was PBMCs. The V and J genes are TRBV19 and TRBJ2-3; 7 bases map to TRBD2. The CDR3, as DNA: TGTGCCAGTACCCTGGGGGGGAGCACAGATACGCAGTATTTT. The encoded protein is CASTLGGSTDTQYF.